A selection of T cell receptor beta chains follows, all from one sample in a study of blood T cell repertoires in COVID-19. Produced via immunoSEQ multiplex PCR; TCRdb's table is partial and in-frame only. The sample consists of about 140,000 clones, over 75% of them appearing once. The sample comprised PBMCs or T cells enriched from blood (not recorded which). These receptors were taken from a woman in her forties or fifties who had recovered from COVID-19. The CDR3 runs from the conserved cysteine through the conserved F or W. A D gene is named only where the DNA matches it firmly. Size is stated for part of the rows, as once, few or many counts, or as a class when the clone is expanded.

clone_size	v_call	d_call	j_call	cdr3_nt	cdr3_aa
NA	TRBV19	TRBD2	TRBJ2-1	TGTGCCAGTAGTGGAAGACTAGCGGGAGATAGCAATGAGCAGTTCTTC	CASSGRLAGDSNEQFF
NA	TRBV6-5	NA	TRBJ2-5	TGTGCCAGCAGTTCTATGACAGGCCAAGAGACCCAGTACTTC	CASSSMTGQETQYF
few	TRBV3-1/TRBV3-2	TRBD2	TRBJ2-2	TGTGCCAGCAGCCCTCCGGGACTACCTGCCGGGGAGCTGTTTTTT	CASSPPGLPAGELFF
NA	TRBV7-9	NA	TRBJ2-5	TGTGCCAGCAGCTTAGAACTGGAGACCCAGTACTTC	CASSLELETQYF
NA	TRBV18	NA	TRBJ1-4	TGTGCCAGCTCACACCCCGCAGTAAATGAAAAACTGTTTTTT	CASSHPAVNEKLFF
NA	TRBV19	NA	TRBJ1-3	TGTGCCAGTAGTAACTCTCCTACTGGAAACACCATATATTTT	CASSNSPTGNTIYF
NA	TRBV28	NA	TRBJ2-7	TGTGCCAGCAGTTTTACAATAACACTACCCCCCAGCTCCTACGAGCAGTACTTC	CASSFTITLPPSSYEQYF
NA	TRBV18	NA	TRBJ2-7	TGTGCCAGCTCACCGCCGGGGTTAAGCGAGCAGTACTTC	CASSPPGLSEQYF
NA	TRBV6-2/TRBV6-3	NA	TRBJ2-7	TGTGCCAGCAGTACAGAGTTTTCAGAGCAGTACTTC	CASSTEFSEQYF
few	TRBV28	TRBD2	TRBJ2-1	TGTGCCAGCAGTATTATTAGCGGGGGGAAAAATGAGCAGTTCTTC	CASSIISGGKNEQFF
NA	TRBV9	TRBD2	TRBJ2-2	TGTGCCAGCAGCGTACGATTATCTAGCGGGAGCGTCGGGGAGCTGTTTTTT	CASSVRLSSGSVGELFF
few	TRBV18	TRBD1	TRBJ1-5	TGTGCCAGCTCACAGGATAGGGCAGGGGGAAGGACCGTGCAGCCCCAGCATTTT	CASSQDRAGGRTVQPQHF
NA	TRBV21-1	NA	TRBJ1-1	TGTGCCAGCAGCTCTCGCCCTCAGCAGGGCACTGAAGCTTTCTTT	CASSSRPQQGTEAFF
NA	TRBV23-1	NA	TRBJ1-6	TGCGCCAGCAGTTTAAATTCACCCCTCCACTTT	CASSLNSPLHF
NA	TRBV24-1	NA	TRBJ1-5	TGTGCCACCAGTGAAGATGGGGCAAGGGGACAGCCCCAGCATTTT	CATSEDGARGQPQHF
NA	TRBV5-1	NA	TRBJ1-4	TGCGCCAGCAGCTTCGGACAGTCTAATGAAAAACTGTTTTTT	CASSFGQSNEKLFF
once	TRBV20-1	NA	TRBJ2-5	TGCAGTGCTAGTTCAGGGATCCAAGAGACCCAGTACTTC	CSASSGIQETQYF
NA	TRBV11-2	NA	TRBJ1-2	TGTGCCAGCAGCTCTCGCGGGGAGGGGGGCGGCTACACCTTC	CASSSRGEGGGYTF
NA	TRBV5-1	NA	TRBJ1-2	TGCGCCAGCAGCTTGGGCGGGCGCGGCTACACCTTC	CASSLGGRGYTF
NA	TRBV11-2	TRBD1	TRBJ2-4	TGTGCCAGCAGCTTAGAAGGGACAGCCGCCGCCAAAAACATTCAGTACTTC	CASSLEGTAAAKNIQYF